Below, 3 T cell receptor beta chains from the same sample are listed, as sequenced in a study of T cell repertoires in aging, cancer and after chemotherapy. Multiplex touch-down PCR with TRB-A/B primers amplified rearranged V-D-J TRB sequences. One entry per CDR3 protein, called by TCRdb with MiXCR from the multiplex PCR reads. Among several thousand distinct CDR3 sequences listed, about 38% were seen once. Peripheral blood genomic DNA, not sorted cells or RNA, was the template. What was sequenced was blood. Every receptor here comes from a human donor with a solid tumor.

This sequence joins TRBV11-2 and TRBJ2-7; 16 nucleotides line up with TRBD2. After removal of 6 bases from V and 4 bases from J, the junction contained 3 bases not matched to a gene. Germline V gene data show CDR1 as SGHAT and CDR2 as FQNNGV. This CDR3 region has 15 residues. CDR3 nucleotide sequence: TGTGCCAGCAGGGGACTAGCGGGAGGGCGGTACGAGCAGTACTTC. This translates into CASRGLAGGRYEQYF.

The chain uses TRBV10-1 and TRBJ2-3, with 7 bases aligning to TRBD2. This CDR3 contains 14 residues. Per germline, CDR1 WNHNN and CDR2 SYGVQD (reference sequence). The trim removed 4 bases at V and 8 bases at J, leaving 9 bases unmatched. This chain's CDR3 is CASSVLADGGTQYF. The CDR3 DNA is TGCGCCAGCAGTGTCCTAGCGGACGGGGGTACGCAGTATTTT.

The V gene is TRBV5-5, the J gene TRBJ1-2; 8 bases match TRBD1. V was clipped by 4 bases and J by 7 bases; unmatched bases: 6. CDR3 size: 13 residues. CDR1 is SGHKS, CDR2 YYEKEE, per germline (reference sequence). The CDR3 reads CASSLLQGGGYTF. The DNA for the CDR3 is TGTGCCAGCAGCCTATTACAGGGGGGTGGCTACACCTTC.